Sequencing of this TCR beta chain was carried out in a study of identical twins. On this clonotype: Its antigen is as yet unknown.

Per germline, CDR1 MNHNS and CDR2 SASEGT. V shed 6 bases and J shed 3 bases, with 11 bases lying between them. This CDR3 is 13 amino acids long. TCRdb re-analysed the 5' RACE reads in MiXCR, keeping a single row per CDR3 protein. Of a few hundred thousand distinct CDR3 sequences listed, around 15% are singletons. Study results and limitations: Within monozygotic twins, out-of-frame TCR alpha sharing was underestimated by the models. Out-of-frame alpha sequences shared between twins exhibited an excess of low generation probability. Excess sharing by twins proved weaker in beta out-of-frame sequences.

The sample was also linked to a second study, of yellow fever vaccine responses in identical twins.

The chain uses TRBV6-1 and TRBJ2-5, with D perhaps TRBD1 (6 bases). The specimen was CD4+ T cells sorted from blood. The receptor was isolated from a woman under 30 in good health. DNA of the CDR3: TGTGCCAGCAGCCACAAGGGGGAAGAGACCCAGTACTTC. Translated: CASSHKGEETQYF.